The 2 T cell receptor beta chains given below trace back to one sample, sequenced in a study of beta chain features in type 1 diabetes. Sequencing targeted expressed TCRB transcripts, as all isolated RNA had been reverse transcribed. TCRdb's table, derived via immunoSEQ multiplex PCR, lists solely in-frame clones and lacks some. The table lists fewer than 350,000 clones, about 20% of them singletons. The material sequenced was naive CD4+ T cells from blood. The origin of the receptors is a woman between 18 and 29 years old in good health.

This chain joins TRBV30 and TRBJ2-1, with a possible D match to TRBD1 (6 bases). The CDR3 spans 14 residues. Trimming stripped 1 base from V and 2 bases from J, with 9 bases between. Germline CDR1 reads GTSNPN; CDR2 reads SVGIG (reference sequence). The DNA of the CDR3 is TGTGCCTGGAGTGCAGGGGCCGCCTACAATGAGCAGTTCTTC. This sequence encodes CAWSAGAAYNEQFF. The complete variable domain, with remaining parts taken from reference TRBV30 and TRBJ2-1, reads SQTIHQWPATLVQPVGSPLSLECTVEGTSNPNLYWYRQAAGRGLQLLFYSVGIGQISSEVPQNLSASRPQDRQFILSSKKLLLSDSGFYLCAWSAGAAYNEQFFGPGTRLTVL.

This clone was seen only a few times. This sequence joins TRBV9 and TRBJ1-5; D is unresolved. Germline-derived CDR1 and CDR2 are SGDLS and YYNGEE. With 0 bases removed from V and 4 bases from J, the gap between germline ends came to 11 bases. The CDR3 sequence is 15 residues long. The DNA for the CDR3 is TGTGCCAGCAGCGTAGCACAGATACTTAATCAGCCCCAGCATTTT. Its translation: CASSVAQILNQPQHF.